One T cell receptor beta chain is described in this entry. The entry originates in a study of T cell responses to AZD1222 COVID-19 vaccine. TCRdb keeps only in-frame clones here, not all; method: immunoSEQ multiplex PCR. The sample records approximately 110,000 clones, roughly 80% being singletons. This TCR was sampled from an adult in good health. Sequencing used peripheral blood, obtained on day 0 of AZD1222 vaccination.

The CDR3: CATSRTTRGRGGYTF. The CDR3 region has the DNA TGTGCCACCAGCAGAACGACGAGGGGGCGCGGGGGCTACACCTTC. This chain connects TRBV15 to TRBJ1-2; TRBD1 matches 7 bases. The V gene end was trimmed by 2 bases and the J gene end by 8 bases; junction bases not matched to a gene: 11. This CDR3 is 15 amino acids long. The germline V gene has CDR1 LNHNV and CDR2 YYDKDF (reference sequence).